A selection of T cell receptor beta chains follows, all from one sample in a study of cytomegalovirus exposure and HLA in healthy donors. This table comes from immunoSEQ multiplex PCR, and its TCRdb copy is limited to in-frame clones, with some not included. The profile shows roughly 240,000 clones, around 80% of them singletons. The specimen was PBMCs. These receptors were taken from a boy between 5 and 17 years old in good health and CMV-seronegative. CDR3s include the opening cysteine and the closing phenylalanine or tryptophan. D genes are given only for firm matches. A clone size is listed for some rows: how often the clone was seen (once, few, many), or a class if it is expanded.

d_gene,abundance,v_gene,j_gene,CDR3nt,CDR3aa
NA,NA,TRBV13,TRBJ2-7,TGTGCCAGCAGCTATGGGCGCGAGCAGTACTTC,CASSYGREQYF
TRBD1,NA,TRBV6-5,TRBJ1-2,TGTGCCAGCACCAAAAGGGACAGGGGGTGTGGCTACACCTTC,CASTKRDRGCGYTF
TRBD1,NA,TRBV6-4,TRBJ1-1,TGTGCCAGCAGTCCGACAGGGGACACTGAAGCTTTCTTT,CASSPTGDTEAFF
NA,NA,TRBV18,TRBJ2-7,TGTGCCAGCTCACCAACCCGACGGGAGTCAGGCGAGCAGTACTTC,CASSPTRRESGEQYF
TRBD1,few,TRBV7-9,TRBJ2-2,TGTGCCAGCAGCTTAGCGTCGGACAGGGGGGTTTTTTGGACCGGGGAGCTGTTTTTT,CASSLASDRGVFWTGELFF
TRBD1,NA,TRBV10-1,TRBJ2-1,TGCGCCAGCAGGGATGGTAGGACAGGGCGCTACAATGAGCAGTTCTTC,CASRDGRTGRYNEQFF
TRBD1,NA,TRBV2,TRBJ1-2,TGTGCCATTGCGGCCGAGACAGGGACCTATGGCTACACCTTC,CAIAAETGTYGYTF
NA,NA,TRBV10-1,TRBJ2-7,TGCGCCAGCAGTGACATGTACGGCGAGCAGTACTTC,CASSDMYGEQYF
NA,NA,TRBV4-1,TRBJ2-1,TGCGCCAGCAGCCAAGATGACAGACACTACAATGAGCAGTTCTTC,CASSQDDRHYNEQFF
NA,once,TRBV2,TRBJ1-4,TGTGCCAGCAGTGAGATGGGGAGGACAACTAATGAAAAACTGTTTTTT,CASSEMGRTTNEKLFF
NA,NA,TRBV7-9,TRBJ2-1,TGTGCCAGCAGCCCTAGAGAGGGTCACCCCAATGAGCAGTTCTTC,CASSPREGHPNEQFF
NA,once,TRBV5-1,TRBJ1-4,TGCGCCAGCAGCTTGGCCGGGGAAAATGAAAAACTGTTTTTT,CASSLAGENEKLFF
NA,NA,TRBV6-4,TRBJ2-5,TGTGCCAGCAGTACAACTAGGCTGAAAGAGACCCAGTACTTC,CASSTTRLKETQYF
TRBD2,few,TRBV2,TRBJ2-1,TGTGCCAGCAGTGAGGGAATGGTAGCGGGACCTAATGAGCAGTTCTTC,CASSEGMVAGPNEQFF
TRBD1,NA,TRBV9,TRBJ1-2,TGTGCCAGCAGCCCCCCAGGGGGCAGTTCTGGCTACACCTTC,CASSPPGGSSGYTF
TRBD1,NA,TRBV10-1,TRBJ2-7,TGCGCCAGCAGTTTTTACCGGGACAGGGAAGGCGAGCAGTACTTC,CASSFYRDREGEQYF
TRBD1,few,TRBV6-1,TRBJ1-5,TGTGCCAGCAGTGCTCAGGGGGTCGGGGGTCCCCAGCATTTT,CASSAQGVGGPQHF
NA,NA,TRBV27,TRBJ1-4,TGTGCCAGCAGTCCCCGTCTTAGTGAAAAACTGTTTTTT,CASSPRLSEKLFF
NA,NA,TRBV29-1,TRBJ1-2,TGCAGCGTTGGGCCCTACACCTTC,CSVGPYTF
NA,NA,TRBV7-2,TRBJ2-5,TGTGCCAGCAGCTTAGCGGTGGCCTGGCCCAACCAAGAGACCCAGTACTTC,CASSLAVAWPNQETQYF
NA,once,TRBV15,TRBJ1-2,TGTGCCACCAGCAGAGCAGAGGCTTTGAGCTACACCTTC,CATSRAEALSYTF
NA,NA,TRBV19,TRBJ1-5,TGTGCCATCTCAGGCTACTCAAATAGCAATCAGCCCCAGCATTTT,CAISGYSNSNQPQHF
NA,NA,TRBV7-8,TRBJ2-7,TGTGCCAGCAGCCTGGGACACTCCTACGAGCAGTACTTC,CASSLGHSYEQYF
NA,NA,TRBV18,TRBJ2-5,TGTGCCAGCTCACCATTGCGGGTCGGTGGGGAGACCCAGTACTTC,CASSPLRVGGETQYF
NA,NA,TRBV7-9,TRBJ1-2,TGTGCCAGCAGCTTGACAGGTTATGGCTACACCTTC,CASSLTGYGYTF
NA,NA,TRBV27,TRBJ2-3,TGTGCCAGCAGTTCCCCGGGAAGCACAGATACGCAGTATTTT,CASSSPGSTDTQYF
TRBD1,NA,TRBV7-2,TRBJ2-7,TGTGCCAGCAGCTCGGACAGGTGGGAACCGGGGCAGTACTTC,CASSSDRWEPGQYF
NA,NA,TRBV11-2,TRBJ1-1,TGTGCCAGCAGCTTAATGCAGGCCCTATCCGGAACTGAAGCTTTCTTT,CASSLMQALSGTEAFF
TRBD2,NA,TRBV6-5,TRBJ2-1,TGTGCCAGCAGTGTAGCGGGGACACACAATGAGCAGTTCTTC,CASSVAGTHNEQFF
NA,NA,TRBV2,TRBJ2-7,TGTGCCAGCATCGGAGGGATACGATACGAGCAGTACTTC,CASIGGIRYEQYF
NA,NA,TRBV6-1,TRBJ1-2,TGTGCCAGCAGTTGGGACTCTCTGGGAGGCTATGGCTACACCTTC,CASSWDSLGGYGYTF
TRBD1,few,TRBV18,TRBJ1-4,TGTGCCAGCTCAACAGAGGGACAGGGAGGACTGTTTTTT,CASSTEGQGGLFF
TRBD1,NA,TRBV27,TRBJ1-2,TGTGCCAGCGCCGGGACAGGCATATACTTCTATGGCTACACCTTC,CASAGTGIYFYGYTF
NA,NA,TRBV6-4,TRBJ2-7,TGTGCCAGCAGTGAGGCAGTCCCTCCAGGGCCCTCCTCCTACGAGCAGTACTTC,CASSEAVPPGPSSYEQYF
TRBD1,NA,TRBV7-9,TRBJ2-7,TGTGCCAGCAGTCGCGACAGGGCATTGAACTACGAGCAGTACTTC,CASSRDRALNYEQYF